Listed below are T cell receptor beta chains from one sample, sequenced in a study of blood T cell repertoires in COVID-19. TCRdb's copy holds only in-frame clones and misses some; the assay was immunoSEQ multiplex PCR. The sample consists of 150,000 to 200,000 clones, roughly 80% of them appearing once. Material for sequencing was PBMCs or T cells enriched from blood (not recorded which). The receptors were gathered from a woman aged 60-75 years with acute COVID-19. Each CDR3 is given with its conserved first and last residue. The order of the fields is D gene, V gene, CDR3 length, clone size, J gene, CDR3 protein. The D gene is left open where the match is weak. Clone size is stated in some rows and not others, as once, few, many or a class when expanded.

TRBD2	TRBV5-1	16	.	TRBJ2-3	CASSLAGGQITDTQYF
TRBD1	TRBV7-9	14	few	TRBJ1-2	CASSLSGTDYGYTF
TRBD2	TRBV7-2	16	many	TRBJ2-3	CASSLKGSSGSNTQYF
TRBD2	TRBV27	16	.	TRBJ2-2	CASSVSSGGNTGELFF
.	TRBV19	17	.	TRBJ1-1	CASSLTPPGGVVTEAFF
TRBD1	TRBV5-6	14	.	TRBJ1-5	CASSPGQYNQPQHF
.	TRBV23-1	14	.	TRBJ1-1	CAILGGEMNTEAFF
TRBD1	TRBV18	17	.	TRBJ2-1	CASSSTGAASSYNEQFF
.	TRBV3-1/TRBV3-2	13	.	TRBJ1-5	CASSQGGPQPQHF
TRBD2	TRBV7-6	19	.	TRBJ2-2	CARRSRASGRGMNTGELFF
.	TRBV30	13	.	TRBJ2-7	CAWSLAPVREQYF
TRBD1	TRBV19	16	.	TRBJ1-5	CASSNLRGQGNQPQHF
.	TRBV19	13	few	TRBJ2-1	CASRGRGYNEQFF
TRBD1	TRBV2	12	.	TRBJ1-2	CASRQGVYGYTF
TRBD1	TRBV7-2	14	.	TRBJ1-2	CASSPLQGALGYTF
TRBD1	TRBV3-1/TRBV3-2	16	.	TRBJ1-6	CASNNRMTGPYSPLHF
TRBD1	TRBV9	16	.	TRBJ1-3	CASSRDRESSGNTIYF
.	TRBV19	13	.	TRBJ1-2	CASIPGRGYGYTF
.	TRBV28	17	many	TRBJ1-5	CASSLRQSYRSNQPQHF
.	TRBV9	16	.	TRBJ2-1	CASTTTGGTSYNEQFF
.	TRBV20-1	9	once	TRBJ1-2	CSGGTGYTF
.	TRBV5-8	15	.	TRBJ1-1	CASSFAGNRGTEAFF
.	TRBV5-6	13	.	TRBJ2-7	CASSLVRGPEQYF
TRBD1	TRBV10-1	14	few	TRBJ2-3	CASSPGQATDTQYF
.	TRBV6-4	15	once	TRBJ1-1	CASSDSQGKNTEAFF
TRBD1	TRBV7-7	15	few	TRBJ2-5	CASSQGQGHQETQYF
.	TRBV28	14	.	TRBJ1-2	CASSLTAGVDGYTF
.	TRBV7-8	14	.	TRBJ1-6	CASSFGRGSSPLHF
TRBD1	TRBV27	13	.	TRBJ1-2	CASRGTGLDGYTF
TRBD1	TRBV11-3	13	.	TRBJ2-1	CASSLGQTNEQFF
.	TRBV12-3/TRBV12-4	13	.	TRBJ1-5	CASSFGQGQPQHF
.	TRBV9	15	.	TRBJ2-5	CASSVGGAVYGTQYF
TRBD1	TRBV30	14	.	TRBJ1-1	CAWSVGQGDTEAFF
.	TRBV6-5	14	.	TRBJ2-2	CASSYGPNTGELFF
.	TRBV5-1	16	.	TRBJ2-6	CAGRQAADTGANVLTF
TRBD1	TRBV30	13	.	TRBJ2-1	CARGGQGAGEQFF
TRBD2	TRBV27	16	.	TRBJ2-1	CASSLGFGRTYNEQFF
TRBD2	TRBV19	14	.	TRBJ2-1	CASNPGTSGGEQFF
TRBD1	TRBV10-1	18	.	TRBJ2-2	CASRTTFYGTENTGELFF
.	TRBV5-1	13	.	TRBJ1-1	CASSFQEDTEAFF
.	TRBV7-2	15	.	TRBJ1-3	CASSPRQFSGNTIYF
.	TRBV3-1/TRBV3-2	16	.	TRBJ1-4	CASSHRYGGRVEKLFF
TRBD2	TRBV4-2	16	.	TRBJ2-5	CASSQLGLAAQETQYF
TRBD2	TRBV14	15	.	TRBJ2-5	CASSPWGGVQETQYF
TRBD1	TRBV2	15	.	TRBJ2-1	CASSPGQGALNEQFF
TRBD2	TRBV6-2/TRBV6-3	15	.	TRBJ2-1	CASSFLAGAYNEQFF
.	TRBV15	15	.	TRBJ1-2	CATSREGTGLDGYTF
TRBD1	TRBV19	14	.	TRBJ1-2	CASNNWTGGNGYTF
.	TRBV19	15	.	TRBJ2-1	CASRPGLSSYNEQFF
.	TRBV11-3	14	.	TRBJ1-5	CASSFLGVNQPQHF